These T cell receptor beta chains were read from a single sample in a study of molecular identifiers for immune sequencing clone quantification. TCRdb independently ran MiXCR on the PCR reads; one entry per CDR3 protein. The table shows under 800,000 distinct CDR3 sequences, with around 25% occurring only once. Sequencing was done on a sample of naive CD8+ T cells from blood, with Jurkat cell RNA spiked in. The receptors were gathered from a human donor in good health. Some libraries in this study had Jurkat cell RNA spiked in. Each CDR3 is given with its conserved first and last residue. Fields, in order: clone size, D gene, J gene, V gene, CDR3 DNA, CDR3 protein. D genes are given only for firm matches. Clone sizes are given selectively: once, few, many, or a class where the clone is expanded.

size: NA
D: NA
J: TRBJ2-7
V: TRBV30
DNA: TGTGCCTGGAGTGTCTCCTATGGAGGGAACGAGCAGTACTTC
CDR3: CAWSVSYGGNEQYF

size: NA
D: TRBD2
J: TRBJ2-5
V: TRBV4-2
DNA: TGTGCCAACAGCCAAGAGGAGGGAGGGCCCTCGGAGACCCAGTACTTC
CDR3: CANSQEEGGPSETQYF

size: few
D: NA
J: TRBJ1-5
V: TRBV19
DNA: TGTGCCAGTAGTATTCTGTCATCCAATCAGCCCCAGCATTTT
CDR3: CASSILSSNQPQHF

size: few
D: TRBD2
J: TRBJ2-3
V: TRBV4-3
DNA: TGCGCCAGCAGCCCGCGGGGGAGATGGGGGGATACGCAGTATTTT
CDR3: CASSPRGRWGDTQYF

size: few
D: TRBD1
J: TRBJ2-1
V: TRBV4-3
DNA: TGCGCCAGCAGCCAAGACCCTCACAGGGGGGATGAGCAGTTCTTC
CDR3: CASSQDPHRGDEQFF

size: many
D: NA
J: TRBJ2-1
V: TRBV5-4
DNA: TGTGCCAGCAGCGGCGACCCCAATGAGCAGTTCTTC
CDR3: CASSGDPNEQFF

size: many
D: NA
J: TRBJ2-3
V: TRBV27
DNA: TGTGCCAGCACCCCAAAAGGGGACGGAAGAATCACAGATACGCAGTATTTT
CDR3: CASTPKGDGRITDTQYF

size: few
D: TRBD2
J: TRBJ2-2
V: TRBV4-3
DNA: TGCGCCAGCAGCCAGGCAGGGGGCGGACTAGCGGGAGAGGGAACCGGGGAGCTGTTTTTT
CDR3: CASSQAGGGLAGEGTGELFF

size: few
D: TRBD1
J: TRBJ1-2
V: TRBV12-3/TRBV12-4
DNA: TGTGCCAGCAGCCCTAGGACAGGGTATGGCTACACCTTC
CDR3: CASSPRTGYGYTF

size: NA
D: NA
J: TRBJ1-2
V: TRBV9
DNA: TGTGCCAGCAGCGCTAGCGGGGGACCTCAAGCTAACTATGGCTACACCTTC
CDR3: CASSASGGPQANYGYTF

size: many
D: TRBD2
J: TRBJ2-7
V: TRBV30
DNA: TGTGCCTGGACCGGTAGGGAGGGCTACGAGCAGTACTTC
CDR3: CAWTGREGYEQYF

size: few
D: TRBD2
J: TRBJ2-5
V: TRBV4-1
DNA: TGCGCCAGCAGCCAAAACGCGGGAGTCGCAGAGACCCAGTACTTC
CDR3: CASSQNAGVAETQYF

size: many
D: NA
J: TRBJ2-5
V: TRBV18
DNA: TGTGCCAGCTCCCCGAGAGACCAGGAGACCCAGTACTTC
CDR3: CASSPRDQETQYF

size: many
D: TRBD2
J: TRBJ2-3
V: TRBV6-1
DNA: TGTGCCAGCAGTCTACGGACTAGCGGGAGCTCAGATACGCAGTATTTT
CDR3: CASSLRTSGSSDTQYF

size: few
D: NA
J: TRBJ2-5
V: TRBV7-3
DNA: TGTGCCAGCAGCTTATCAGGCGATTGGGAGACCCAGTACTTC
CDR3: CASSLSGDWETQYF

size: NA
D: NA
J: TRBJ2-7
V: TRBV27
DNA: TGTGCCAGCGGTGGAGGGACAGACATCACCTCCTACGAGCAGTACTTC
CDR3: CASGGGTDITSYEQYF

size: NA
D: TRBD1
J: TRBJ2-6
V: TRBV6-4
DNA: TGTGCCAGCAGTGAGCGGGGGACAGGGGTTACTGGGGCCAACGTCCTGACTTTC
CDR3: CASSERGTGVTGANVLTF

size: NA
D: TRBD2
J: TRBJ2-3
V: TRBV13
DNA: TGTGCCAGCAGCTTCCGACTAGCGGTTCCCAGCACAGATACGCAGTATTTT
CDR3: CASSFRLAVPSTDTQYF

size: many
D: NA
J: TRBJ1-1
V: TRBV11-2
DNA: TGTGCCAGCAGCTTAGCCCTAAGACCTGATGAAGCTTTCTTT
CDR3: CASSLALRPDEAFF

size: NA
D: NA
J: TRBJ2-7
V: TRBV2
DNA: TGTGCCAGCAAACTAGCAGCCCTAACCTACGAGCAGTACTTC
CDR3: CASKLAALTYEQYF

size: few
D: TRBD1
J: TRBJ2-6
V: TRBV7-9
DNA: TGTGCCAGCACCCTTCAGGGGGCGCCGCATGGGGCCAACGTCCTGACTTTC
CDR3: CASTLQGAPHGANVLTF

size: few
D: NA
J: TRBJ1-3
V: TRBV5-3
DNA: TGTGCCAGCAGCTTGGGGGGGCGGTTCGCTGGAAACACCATATATTTT
CDR3: CASSLGGRFAGNTIYF

size: few
D: TRBD1
J: TRBJ2-1
V: TRBV12-5
DNA: TGTGCTAGTGGTTTGGGACAGGGGTCGTACAATGAGCAGTTCTTC
CDR3: CASGLGQGSYNEQFF

size: many
D: TRBD2
J: TRBJ2-5
V: TRBV7-9
DNA: TGTGCCAGCAGCCATCTAGCGGGCCAAGAGACCCAGTACTTC
CDR3: CASSHLAGQETQYF

size: NA
D: TRBD2
J: TRBJ2-1
V: TRBV30
DNA: TGTGCCTGGGGGCAAGGGCGGGGGTTTAATGGGCAGTTCTTC
CDR3: CAWGQGRGFNGQFF

size: few
D: TRBD1
J: TRBJ2-2
V: TRBV6-2/TRBV6-3
DNA: TGTGCCAGCAGTTACGCGCGAACCTGGACAGGGGTATGGACCGGGGAGCTGTTTTTT
CDR3: CASSYARTWTGVWTGELFF

size: many
D: NA
J: TRBJ1-3
V: TRBV7-2
DNA: TGTGCCAGCAGCTTAAGACAGGTCCGGGTTGACACCATATATTTT
CDR3: CASSLRQVRVDTIYF

size: many
D: NA
J: TRBJ1-2
V: TRBV6-5
DNA: TGTGCCAGCAGAAGGGACACCGCTAACTATGGCTACACCTTC
CDR3: CASRRDTANYGYTF

size: many
D: NA
J: TRBJ1-1
V: TRBV30
DNA: TGTGCCTGGAGTCTCGGTCAGGGCACTGAAGCTTTCTTT
CDR3: CAWSLGQGTEAFF

size: NA
D: TRBD1
J: TRBJ2-7
V: TRBV11-2
DNA: TGTGCCAGCAGCTTACTAGGACAGGGGTATTCCTACGAGCAGTACTTC
CDR3: CASSLLGQGYSYEQYF

size: few
D: NA
J: TRBJ1-1
V: TRBV7-2
DNA: TGTGCCACCGGACAGCCTATGGATTTCGCGGCTTTCTTT
CDR3: CATGQPMDFAAFF

size: NA
D: TRBD1
J: TRBJ1-1
V: TRBV18
DNA: TGTGCCAGCTCACCGGAAAACAGGGGCACTGAAGCTTTCTTT
CDR3: CASSPENRGTEAFF

size: many
D: NA
J: TRBJ2-1
V: TRBV7-6
DNA: TGTGCCAGCAGCTTAGTCGTTGGGTCCTACAATGAGCAGTTCTTC
CDR3: CASSLVVGSYNEQFF

size: NA
D: TRBD2
J: TRBJ2-1
V: TRBV4-3
DNA: TGCGCCAGCAGCCAAGATTTCCTAGCGGGGAACAATGAGCAGTTCTTC
CDR3: CASSQDFLAGNNEQFF